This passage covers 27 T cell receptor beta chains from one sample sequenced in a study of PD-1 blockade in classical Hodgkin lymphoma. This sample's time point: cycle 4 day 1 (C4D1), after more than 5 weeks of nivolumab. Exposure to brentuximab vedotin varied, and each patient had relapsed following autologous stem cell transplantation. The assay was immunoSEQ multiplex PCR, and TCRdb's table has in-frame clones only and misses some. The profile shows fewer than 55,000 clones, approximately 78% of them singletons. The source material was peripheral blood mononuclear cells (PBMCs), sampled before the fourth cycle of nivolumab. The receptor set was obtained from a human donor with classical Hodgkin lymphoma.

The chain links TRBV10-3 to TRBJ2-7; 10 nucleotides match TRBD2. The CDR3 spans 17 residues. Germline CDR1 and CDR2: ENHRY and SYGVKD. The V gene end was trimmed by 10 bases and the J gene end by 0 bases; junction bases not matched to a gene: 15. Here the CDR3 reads CATRLFGLAGASYEQYF. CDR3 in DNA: TGTGCCACCAGGCTTTTCGGGCTAGCGGGGGCCTCCTACGAGCAGTACTTC.

The CDR3 region has the DNA TGTGCCAGCAGCCAACCGGGACTAGCGGTAGAGACCCAGTACTTC. It encodes CASSQPGLAVETQYF. This chain uses TRBV7-9 with TRBJ2-5; 11 bases are shared with TRBD2. The CDR3 totals 15 residues. V shed 5 bases and J 4 bases; nucleotides not matched to a gene: 6. CDR1 SEHNR and CDR2 FQNEAQ come from the germline V gene (reference sequence).

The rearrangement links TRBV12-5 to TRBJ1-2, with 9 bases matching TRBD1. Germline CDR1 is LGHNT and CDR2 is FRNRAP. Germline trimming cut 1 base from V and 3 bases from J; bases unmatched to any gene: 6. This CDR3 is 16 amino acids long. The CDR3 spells CASGLAGTGLDYGYTF. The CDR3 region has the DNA TGTGCTAGTGGTTTGGCCGGGACAGGGTTGGACTATGGCTACACCTTC.

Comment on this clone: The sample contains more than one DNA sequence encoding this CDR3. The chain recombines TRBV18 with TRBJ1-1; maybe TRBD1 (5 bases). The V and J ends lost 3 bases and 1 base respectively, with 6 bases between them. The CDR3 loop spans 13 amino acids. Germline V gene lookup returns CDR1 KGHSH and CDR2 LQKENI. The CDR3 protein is CASSPGQNTEAFF. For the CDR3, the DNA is TGTGCCAGCTCACCGGGGCAGAACACTGAAGCTTTCTTT.

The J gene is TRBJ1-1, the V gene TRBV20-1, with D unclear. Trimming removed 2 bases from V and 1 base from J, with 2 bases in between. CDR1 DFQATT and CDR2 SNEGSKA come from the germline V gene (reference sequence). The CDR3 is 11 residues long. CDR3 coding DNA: TGCAGTGCTAGATGGAACACTGAAGCTTTCTTT. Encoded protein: CSARWNTEAFF.

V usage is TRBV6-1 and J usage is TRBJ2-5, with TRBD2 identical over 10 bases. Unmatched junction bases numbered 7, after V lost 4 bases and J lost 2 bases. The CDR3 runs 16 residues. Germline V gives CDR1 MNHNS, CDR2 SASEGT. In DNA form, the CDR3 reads TGTGCCAGCAGTGCTCGTAGCGGGGGGTTTCAAGAGACCCAGTACTTC. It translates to CASSARSGGFQETQYF.

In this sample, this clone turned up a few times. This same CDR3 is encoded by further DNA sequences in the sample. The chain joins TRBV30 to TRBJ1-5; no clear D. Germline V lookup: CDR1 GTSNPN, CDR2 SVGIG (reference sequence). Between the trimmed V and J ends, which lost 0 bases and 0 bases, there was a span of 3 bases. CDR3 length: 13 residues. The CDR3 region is CAWSVRSNQPQHF. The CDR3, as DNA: TGTGCCTGGAGTGTACGTAGCAATCAGCCCCAGCATTTT.

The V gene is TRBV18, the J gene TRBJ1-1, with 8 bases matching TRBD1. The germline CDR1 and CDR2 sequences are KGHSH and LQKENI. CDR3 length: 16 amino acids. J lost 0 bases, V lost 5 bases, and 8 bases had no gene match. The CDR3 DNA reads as TGTGCCAGCTCAACACAGGGGGGAGACTTGAACACTGAAGCTTTCTTT. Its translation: CASSTQGGDLNTEAFF.

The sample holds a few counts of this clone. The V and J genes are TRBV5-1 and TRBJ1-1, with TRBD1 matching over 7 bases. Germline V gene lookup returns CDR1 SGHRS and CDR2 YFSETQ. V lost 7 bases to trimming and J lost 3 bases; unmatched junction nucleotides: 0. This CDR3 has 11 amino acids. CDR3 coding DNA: TGCGCCAGCGGACAGGACACTGAAGCTTTCTTT. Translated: CASGQDTEAFF.

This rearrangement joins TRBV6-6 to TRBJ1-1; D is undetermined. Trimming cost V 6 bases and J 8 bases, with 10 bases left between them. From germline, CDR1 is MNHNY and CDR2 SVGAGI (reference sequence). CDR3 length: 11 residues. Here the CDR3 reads CASSPPGEAFF. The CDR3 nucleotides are TGTGCCAGCAGCCCTCCGGGGGAAGCTTTCTTT.

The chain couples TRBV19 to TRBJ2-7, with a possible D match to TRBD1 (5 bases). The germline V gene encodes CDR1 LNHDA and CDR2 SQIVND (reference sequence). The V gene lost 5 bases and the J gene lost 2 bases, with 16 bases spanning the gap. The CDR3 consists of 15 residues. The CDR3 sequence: CASSSSSRAPYEQYF. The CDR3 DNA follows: TGTGCCAGTAGTTCCTCCAGCAGGGCGCCCTACGAGCAGTACTTC.

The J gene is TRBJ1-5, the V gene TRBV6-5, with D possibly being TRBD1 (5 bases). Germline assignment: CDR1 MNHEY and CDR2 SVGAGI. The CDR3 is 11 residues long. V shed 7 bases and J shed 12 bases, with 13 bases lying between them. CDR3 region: CASKDSVIQHF. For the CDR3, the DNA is TGTGCCAGCAAAGACAGCGTCATCCAGCATTTT.

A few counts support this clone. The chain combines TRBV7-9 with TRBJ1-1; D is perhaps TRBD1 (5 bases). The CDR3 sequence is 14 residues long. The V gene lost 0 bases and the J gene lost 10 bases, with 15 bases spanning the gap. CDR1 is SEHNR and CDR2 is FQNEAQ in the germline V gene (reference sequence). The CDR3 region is CASSLAAGTGAAFF. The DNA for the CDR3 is TGTGCCAGCAGCTTAGCGGCGGGAACCGGGGCAGCTTTCTTT.

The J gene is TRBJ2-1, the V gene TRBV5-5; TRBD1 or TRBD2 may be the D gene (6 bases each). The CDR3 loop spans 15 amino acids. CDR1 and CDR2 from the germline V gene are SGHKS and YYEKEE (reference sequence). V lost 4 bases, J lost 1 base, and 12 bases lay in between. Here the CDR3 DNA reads TGTGCCAGCAGCCCCGAAGGGGGGTCCTACAATGAGCAGTTCTTC. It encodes CASSPEGGSYNEQFF.

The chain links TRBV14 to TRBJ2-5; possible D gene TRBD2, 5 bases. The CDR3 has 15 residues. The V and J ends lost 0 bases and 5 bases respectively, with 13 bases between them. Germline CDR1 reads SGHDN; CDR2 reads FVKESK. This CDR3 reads CASSQDSVVPETQYF. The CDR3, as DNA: TGTGCCAGCAGCCAAGATAGCGTGGTACCGGAGACCCAGTACTTC.

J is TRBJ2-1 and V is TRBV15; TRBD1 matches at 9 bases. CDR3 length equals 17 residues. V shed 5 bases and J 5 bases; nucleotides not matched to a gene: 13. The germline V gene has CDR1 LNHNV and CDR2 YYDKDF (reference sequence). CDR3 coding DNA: TGTGCCACCAGCGGTTCGACGACAGGGGGAAGAGACAATGAGCAGTTCTTC. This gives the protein CATSGSTTGGRDNEQFF.

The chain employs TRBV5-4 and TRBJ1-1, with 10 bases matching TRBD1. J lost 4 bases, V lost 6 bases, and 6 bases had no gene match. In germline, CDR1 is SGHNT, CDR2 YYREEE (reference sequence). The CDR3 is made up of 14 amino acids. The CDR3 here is CASIPGTGATEAFF. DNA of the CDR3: TGTGCCAGCATCCCCGGGACAGGGGCCACTGAAGCTTTCTTT. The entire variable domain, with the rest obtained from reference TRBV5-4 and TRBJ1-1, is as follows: ETGVTQSPTHLIKTRGQQVTLRCSSQSGHNTVSWYQQALGQGPQFIFQYYREEENGRGNFPPRFSGLQFPNYSSELNVNALELDDSALYLCASIPGTGATEAFFGQGTRLTVV.

The CDR3 here is CAIKGSNTEAFF. DNA for the CDR3: TGTGCCATCAAGGGCTCGAACACTGAAGCTTTCTTT. V usage is TRBV10-3 and J usage is TRBJ1-1; D not resolved. The CDR3 extends over 12 amino acids. The germline CDR1 and CDR2 sequences are ENHRY and SYGVKD. Trimming removed 7 bases at V and 1 base at J, with 7 bases between.

The CDR3: CASSIHSAGNYGYTF. The CDR3 nucleotides read TGTGCCAGTAGTATTCATTCGGCGGGGAACTATGGCTACACCTTC. This chain joins TRBV19 and TRBJ1-2; D not certain. The germline V and J ends were trimmed by 3 bases and 2 bases, with 13 bases remaining between them. Germline CDR1 LNHDA, CDR2 SQIVND (reference sequence). There are 15 residues in the CDR3. The entire variable domain, with the rest obtained from reference TRBV19 and TRBJ1-2, is as follows: DGGITQSPKYLFRKEGQNVTLSCEQNLNHDAMYWYRQDPGQGLRLIYYSQIVNDFQKGDIAEGYSVSREKKESFPLTVTSAQKNPTAFYLCASSIHSAGNYGYTFGSGTRLTVV.

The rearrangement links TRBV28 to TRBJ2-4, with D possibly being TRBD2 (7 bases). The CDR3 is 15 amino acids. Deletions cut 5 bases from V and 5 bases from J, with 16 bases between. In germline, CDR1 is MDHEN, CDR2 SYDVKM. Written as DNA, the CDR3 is TGTGCCAGCAGTCCTGGGGGGGCAGGGGAAAACATTCAGTACTTC. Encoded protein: CASSPGGAGENIQYF.

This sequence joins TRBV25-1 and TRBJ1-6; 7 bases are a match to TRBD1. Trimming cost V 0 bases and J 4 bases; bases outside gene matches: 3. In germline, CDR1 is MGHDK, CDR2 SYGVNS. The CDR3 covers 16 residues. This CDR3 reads CASSEYMGQYNSPLHF. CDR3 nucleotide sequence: TGTGCCAGCAGTGAATATATGGGACAGTATAATTCACCCCTCCACTTT.

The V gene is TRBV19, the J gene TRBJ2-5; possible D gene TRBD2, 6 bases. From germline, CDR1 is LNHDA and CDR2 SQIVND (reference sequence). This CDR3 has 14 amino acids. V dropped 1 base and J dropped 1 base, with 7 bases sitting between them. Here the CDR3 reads CASSIATSQETQYF. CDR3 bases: TGTGCCAGTAGTATAGCGACTAGCCAAGAGACCCAGTACTTC. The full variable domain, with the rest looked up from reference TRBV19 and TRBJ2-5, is DGGITQSPKYLFRKEGQNVTLSCEQNLNHDAMYWYRQDPGQGLRLIYYSQIVNDFQKGDIAEGYSVSREKKESFPLTVTSAQKNPTAFYLCASSIATSQETQYFGPGTRLLVL.

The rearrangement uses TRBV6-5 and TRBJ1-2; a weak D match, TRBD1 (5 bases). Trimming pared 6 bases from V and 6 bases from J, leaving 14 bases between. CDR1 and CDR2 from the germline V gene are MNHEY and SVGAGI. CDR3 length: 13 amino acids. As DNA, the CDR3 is TGTGCCAGCAGGTTTCCATGGGGCCATGGCTACACCTTC. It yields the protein CASRFPWGHGYTF.

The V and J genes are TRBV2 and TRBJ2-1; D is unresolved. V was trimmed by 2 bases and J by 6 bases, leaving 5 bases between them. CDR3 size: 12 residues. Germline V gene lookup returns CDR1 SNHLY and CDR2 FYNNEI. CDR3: CASSEWANEQFF. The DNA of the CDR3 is TGTGCCAGCAGTGAATGGGCCAATGAGCAGTTCTTC.

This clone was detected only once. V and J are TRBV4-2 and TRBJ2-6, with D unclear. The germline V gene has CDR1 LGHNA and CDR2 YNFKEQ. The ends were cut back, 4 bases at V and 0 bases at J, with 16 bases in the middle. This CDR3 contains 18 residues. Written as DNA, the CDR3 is TGTGCCAGCAGCCTGAATCCGGTCGTAAACTCTGGGGCCAACGTCCTGACTTTC. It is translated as CASSLNPVVNSGANVLTF.

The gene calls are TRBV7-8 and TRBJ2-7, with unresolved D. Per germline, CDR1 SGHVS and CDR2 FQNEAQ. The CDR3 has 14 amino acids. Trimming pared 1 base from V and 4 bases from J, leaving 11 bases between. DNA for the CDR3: TGTGCCAGCAGCTTAGGGGAAATTGGGTACGAGCAGTACTTC. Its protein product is CASSLGEIGYEQYF.

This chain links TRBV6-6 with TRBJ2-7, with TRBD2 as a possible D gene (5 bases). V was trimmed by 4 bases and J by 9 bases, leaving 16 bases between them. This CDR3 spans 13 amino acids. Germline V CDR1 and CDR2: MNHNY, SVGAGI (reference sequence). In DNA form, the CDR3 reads TGTGCCAGCAGTTCCCTAGCCCCGTCTGGGCAGTACTTC. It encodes CASSSLAPSGQYF.